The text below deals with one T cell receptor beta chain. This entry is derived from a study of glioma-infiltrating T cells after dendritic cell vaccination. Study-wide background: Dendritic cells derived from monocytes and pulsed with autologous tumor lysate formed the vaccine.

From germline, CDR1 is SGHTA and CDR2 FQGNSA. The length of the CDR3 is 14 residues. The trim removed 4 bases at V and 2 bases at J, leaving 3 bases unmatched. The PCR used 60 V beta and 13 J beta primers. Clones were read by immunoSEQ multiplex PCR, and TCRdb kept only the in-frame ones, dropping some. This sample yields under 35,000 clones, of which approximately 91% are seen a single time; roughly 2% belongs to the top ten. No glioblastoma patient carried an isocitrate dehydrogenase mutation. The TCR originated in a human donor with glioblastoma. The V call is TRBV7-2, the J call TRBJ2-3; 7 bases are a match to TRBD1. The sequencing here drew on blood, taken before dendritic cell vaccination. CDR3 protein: CASSSGQYTDTQYF. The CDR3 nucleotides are TGTGCCAGCAGCTCGGGACAGTACACAGATACGCAGTATTTT.